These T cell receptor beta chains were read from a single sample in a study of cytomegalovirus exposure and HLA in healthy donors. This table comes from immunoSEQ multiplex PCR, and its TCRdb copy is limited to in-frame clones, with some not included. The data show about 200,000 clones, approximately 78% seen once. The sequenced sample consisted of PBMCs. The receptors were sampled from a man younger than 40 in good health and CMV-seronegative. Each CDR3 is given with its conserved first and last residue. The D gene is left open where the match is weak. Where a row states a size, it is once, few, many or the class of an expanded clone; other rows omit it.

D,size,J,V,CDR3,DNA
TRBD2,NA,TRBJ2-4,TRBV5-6,CASSLGTRKNIQYF,TGTGCCAGCAGCTTAGGGACTAGAAAAAACATTCAGTACTTC
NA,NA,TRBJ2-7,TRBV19,CASSITTGTPYEQYF,TGTGCCAGTAGTATAACTACAGGGACCCCATACGAGCAGTACTTC
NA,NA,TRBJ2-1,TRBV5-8,CASTTYNEQFF,TGTGCCAGCACCACCTACAATGAGCAGTTCTTC
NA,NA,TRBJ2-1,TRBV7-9,CASSLTGFNEQFF,TGTGCCAGCAGCTTAACAGGGTTCAATGAGCAGTTCTTC
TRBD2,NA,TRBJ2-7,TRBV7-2,CASSIGGMVTYEQYF,TGTGCCAGCAGCATCGGGGGGATGGTGACCTACGAGCAGTACTTC
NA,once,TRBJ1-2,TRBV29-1,CSVDKGQGTTSYNYGYTF,TGCAGCGTTGACAAGGGCCAGGGTACCACATCCTATAACTATGGCTACACCTTC
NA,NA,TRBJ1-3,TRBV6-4,CASSDIPSVLGDGNTIYF,TGTGCCAGCAGTGACATCCCTTCGGTGTTAGGGGATGGAAACACCATATATTTT
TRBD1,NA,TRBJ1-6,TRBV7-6,CASSPGQVNSPLHF,TGTGCCAGCAGCCCCGGACAGGTGAATTCACCCCTCCACTTT
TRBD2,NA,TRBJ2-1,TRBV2,CASKARGGYNEQFF,TGTGCCAGCAAGGCGCGGGGGGGCTACAATGAGCAGTTCTTC
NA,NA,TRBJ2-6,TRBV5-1,CASSLGTGSGASVLTF,TGCGCCAGCAGCTTGGGGACGGGCTCTGGGGCCAGCGTCCTGACTTTC
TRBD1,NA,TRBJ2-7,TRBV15,CATSRGGPGQVGSYEQYF,TGTGCCACCAGCAGAGGTGGACCGGGACAGGTAGGGTCCTACGAGCAGTACTTC
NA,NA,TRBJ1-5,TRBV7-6,CASSLAGAGVRNQPQHF,TGTGCCAGCAGCTTAGCCGGAGCGGGCGTTAGGAATCAGCCCCAGCATTTT
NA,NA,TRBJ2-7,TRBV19,CASSILGGEQYF,TGTGCCAGTAGTATCCTCGGCGGGGAGCAGTACTTC
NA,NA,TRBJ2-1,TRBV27,CASSPGVLPGNEQFF,TGTGCCAGCAGTCCAGGGGTCCTCCCGGGCAATGAGCAGTTCTTC
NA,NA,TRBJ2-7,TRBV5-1,CASSLASSYEQYF,TGCGCCAGCAGCTTGGCCAGCTCCTACGAGCAGTACTTC
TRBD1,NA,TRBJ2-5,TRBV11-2,CASSYGQGQETQYF,TGTGCCAGCAGCTATGGACAGGGACAAGAGACCCAGTACTTC
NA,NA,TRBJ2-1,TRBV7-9,CASSFGGKDEQFF,TGTGCCAGCAGCTTTGGGGGCAAGGATGAGCAGTTCTTC
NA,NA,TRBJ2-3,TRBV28,CASSLYGDTQYF,TGTGCCAGCAGTTTATACGGGGATACGCAGTATTTT
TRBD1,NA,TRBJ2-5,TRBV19,CATSRQGRGETQYF,TGTGCCACCTCCCGACAGGGGCGCGGAGAGACCCAGTACTTC
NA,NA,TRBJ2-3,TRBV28,CASSLNYRDSTDTQYF,TGTGCCAGCAGTTTAAATTACAGGGATAGCACAGATACGCAGTATTTT
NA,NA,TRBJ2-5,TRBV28,CASSLEWGGQEETQYF,TGTGCCAGCAGTTTGGAGTGGGGAGGACAGGAGGAGACCCAGTACTTC
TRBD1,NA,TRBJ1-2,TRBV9,CASSDGTGGNYGYTF,TGTGCCAGCAGCGATGGGACAGGGGGTAACTATGGCTACACCTTC
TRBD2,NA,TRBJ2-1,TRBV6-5,CASSYGLAGGNEQFF,TGTGCCAGCAGTTACGGACTAGCGGGGGGTAATGAGCAGTTCTTC
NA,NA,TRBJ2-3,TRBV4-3,CASSQVRGDTQYF,TGCGCCAGCAGCCAAGTGAGGGGGGATACGCAGTATTTT
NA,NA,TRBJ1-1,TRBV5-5,CASSLVAEVPNTEAFF,TGTGCCAGCAGCTTGGTAGCGGAGGTCCCGAACACTGAAGCTTTCTTT
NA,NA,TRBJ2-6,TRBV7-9,CASSHTDSFSGANVLTF,TGTGCCAGCAGCCACACTGACAGTTTCTCTGGGGCTAACGTCCTGACTTTC
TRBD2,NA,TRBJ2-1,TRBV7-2,CASSIIAGGRVGNEQFF,TGTGCCAGCAGCATAATAGCGGGGGGGCGAGTAGGGAATGAGCAGTTCTTC
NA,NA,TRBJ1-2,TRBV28,CASSSRTYGYTF,TGTGCCAGCAGTTCCAGAACCTATGGCTACACCTTC
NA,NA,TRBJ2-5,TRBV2,CASRVGQLQETQYF,TGTGCCAGCAGAGTAGGACAGCTTCAAGAGACCCAGTACTTC
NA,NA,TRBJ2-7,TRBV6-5,CASSDSSLSHTTF,TGTGCCAGCAGTGACAGTTCCCTATCCCACACAACCTTC
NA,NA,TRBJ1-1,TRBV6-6,CANSYEGVSTEAFF,TGTGCCAACAGTTACGAGGGGGTGAGCACTGAAGCTTTCTTT
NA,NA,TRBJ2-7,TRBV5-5,CASSFLDILSYEQYF,TGTGCCAGCAGCTTTCTCGACATTCTCTCCTACGAGCAGTACTTC
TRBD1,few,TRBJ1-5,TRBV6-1,CASWKTGSNQPQHF,TGTGCCAGCTGGAAGACAGGGTCCAATCAGCCCCAGCATTTT
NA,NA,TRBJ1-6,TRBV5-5,CASSLGITPQALHF,TGTGCCAGCAGCTTGGGCATTACACCCCAGGCCCTCCACTTT
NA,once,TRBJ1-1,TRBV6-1,CASSRTEAFF,TGTGCCAGCAGCCGTACTGAAGCTTTCTTT
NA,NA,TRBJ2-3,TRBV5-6,CASSLAVATQYF,TGTGCCAGCAGCTTGGCGGTAGCTACGCAGTATTTT
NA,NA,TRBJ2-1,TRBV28,CASSYGEQFF,TGTGCCAGCAGTTACGGTGAGCAGTTCTTC
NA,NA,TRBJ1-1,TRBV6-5,CASRPWTVNTEAFF,TGTGCCAGCAGACCGTGGACAGTGAACACTGAAGCTTTCTTT
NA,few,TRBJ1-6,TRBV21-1,CASNPRRSHSYNSPLHF,TGTGCCAGCAACCCCCGGAGGTCCCACTCCTATAATTCACCCCTCCACTTT
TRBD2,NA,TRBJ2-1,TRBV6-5,CARLAGGLEYNEQFF,TGTGCCAGACTAGCGGGGGGGCTCGAATACAATGAGCAGTTCTTC
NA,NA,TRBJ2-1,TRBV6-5,CASSYQRVVGNEQFF,TGTGCCAGCAGTTACCAGCGGGTAGTTGGGAATGAGCAGTTCTTC
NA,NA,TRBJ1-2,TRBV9,CASSVAGNYGYTF,TGTGCCAGCAGCGTAGCGGGTAACTATGGCTACACCTTC
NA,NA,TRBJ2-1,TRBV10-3,CAISELAYNEQFF,TGTGCCATCAGTGAGCTAGCCTACAATGAGCAGTTCTTC
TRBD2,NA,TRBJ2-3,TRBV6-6,CASSFIGGSTDTQYF,TGTGCCAGCAGTTTTATCGGGGGGAGCACAGATACGCAGTATTTT
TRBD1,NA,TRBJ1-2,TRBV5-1,CASSSGQGYGYTF,TGCGCCAGCAGCTCTGGACAGGGCTATGGCTACACCTTC
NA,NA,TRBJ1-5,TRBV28,CASKAQVSNQPQHF,TGTGCCAGCAAGGCACAGGTTAGCAATCAGCCCCAGCATTTT
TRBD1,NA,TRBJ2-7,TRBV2,CASSGQSYEQYF,TGTGCCAGCTCGGGACAGAGCTACGAGCAGTACTTC
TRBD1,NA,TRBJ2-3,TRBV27,CASSLEQGADTQYF,TGTGCCAGCAGTTTAGAACAGGGGGCAGATACGCAGTATTTT
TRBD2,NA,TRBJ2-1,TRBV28,CASRPRTSGGQFF,TGTGCCAGCAGGCCCCGGACTAGCGGGGGGCAGTTCTTC
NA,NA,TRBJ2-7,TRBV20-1,CSASFAYEQYF,TGCAGTGCTAGCTTTGCCTACGAGCAGTACTTC
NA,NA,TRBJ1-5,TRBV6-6,CASSYSQNSNQPQHF,TGTGCCAGCAGTTACTCGCAGAATAGCAATCAGCCCCAGCATTTT
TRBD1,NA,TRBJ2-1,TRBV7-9,CASSSPGQGTNQQFF,TGTGCCAGCAGCTCACCGGGACAGGGGACGAATCAGCAGTTCTTC
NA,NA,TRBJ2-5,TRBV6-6,CASSYGGNQETQYF,TGTGCCAGCAGTTACGGGGGCAACCAAGAGACCCAGTACTTC
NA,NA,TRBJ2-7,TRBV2,CASSEAGASYEQYF,TGTGCCAGCAGTGAAGCAGGGGCCTCCTACGAGCAGTACTTC
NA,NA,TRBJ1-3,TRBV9,CASGSTAVSGNTIYF,TGTGCCAGCGGGTCAACAGCCGTCTCTGGAAACACCATATATTTT
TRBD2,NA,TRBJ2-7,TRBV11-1,CASSPPSGGPYEQYF,TGTGCCAGCAGCCCCCCTAGCGGGGGACCCTACGAGCAGTACTTC
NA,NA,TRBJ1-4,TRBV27,CASSLYSGTSNEKLFF,TGTGCCAGCAGTTTATATTCCGGGACATCTAATGAAAAACTGTTTTTT
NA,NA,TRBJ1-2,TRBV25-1,CASSETDTYGYTF,TGTGCCAGCAGTGAAACGGACACCTATGGCTACACCTTC
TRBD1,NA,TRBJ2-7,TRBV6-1,CASSRTWDSYEQYF,TGTGCCAGCAGCCGGACTTGGGACAGCTACGAGCAGTACTTC